This entry lists 9 T cell receptor beta chains sequenced from one sample in a study of cytomegalovirus exposure and HLA in healthy donors. Researchers ran the PCR with 60 Vbeta and 13 Jbeta primers. TCRdb's table, derived via immunoSEQ multiplex PCR, lists solely in-frame clones and lacks some. The sample consists of about 200,000 clones, almost 80% of them appearing once. The sequenced sample consisted of PBMCs. The receptor set was obtained from a male donor in good health and CMV-seronegative.

The sample holds a few counts of this clone. The CDR3 spells CASSQDWTSGTYEQYF. The CDR3 DNA sequence: TGCGCCAGCAGCCAAGACTGGACTAGCGGGACCTACGAGCAGTACTTC. V usage is TRBV4-3 and J usage is TRBJ2-7, with 12 bases that match TRBD2. This CDR3 comprises 16 residues. In germline, CDR1 is LGHNA, CDR2 YSLEER. The V segment lost 0 bases and the J segment 2 bases; nucleotides outside the gene matches: 2.

V and J are TRBV7-3 and TRBJ1-1; D is undetermined. This CDR3 has 14 amino acids. Between the trimmed V and J ends, which lost 5 bases and 3 bases, there was a span of 13 bases. Looked up from germline, CDR1 is SGHTA and CDR2 is FQGTGA. The chain's CDR3 is CASSPPGGDTEAFF. CDR3 bases: TGTGCCAGCAGCCCCCCGGGAGGCGACACTGAAGCTTTCTTT.

V is TRBV5-5 and J is TRBJ1-1; the match to TRBD1 covers 8 bases. Germline V gene sequence: CDR1 SGHKS, CDR2 YYEKEE (reference sequence). With V trimmed by 1 base and J by 4 bases, 3 bases remained unmatched. The CDR3 spans 14 residues. The CDR3 coding sequence is TGTGCCAGCAGCTTGCAGGGGGCGGCCACTGAAGCTTTCTTT. Translated, it gives CASSLQGAATEAFF.

The chain combines TRBV14 with TRBJ2-5; D remains unclear. The CDR3 loop spans 13 amino acids. Germline V gene data show CDR1 as SGHDN and CDR2 as FVKESK. Trimming removed 1 base from V and 5 bases from J, with 8 bases in between. In nucleotides, the CDR3 is TGTGCCAGCAGCCAAGGTCTCCGGGAGACCCAGTACTTC. This sequence encodes CASSQGLRETQYF.

This clone came up once. The gene calls are TRBV4-2 and TRBJ1-1; the D gene is possibly TRBD1 (6 bases). There are 15 residues in the CDR3. Deletions cut 1 base from V and 1 base from J, with 10 bases between. CDR1 and CDR2 from the germline V gene are LGHNA and YNFKEQ. CDR3 protein: CASSQGRGQNTEAFF. CDR3 DNA: TGTGCCAGCAGCCAAGGTCGGGGACAGAACACTGAAGCTTTCTTT.

The CDR3 is CASSHRQGDTEAFF. The CDR3 DNA reads as TGCGCCAGCAGCCACCGACAGGGAGACACTGAAGCTTTCTTT. This chain links TRBV4-1 with TRBJ1-1; TRBD1 agrees at 7 bases. Germline V CDR1 and CDR2: MGHRA, YSYEKL. The CDR3 totals 14 residues. V shed 3 bases and J 3 bases; nucleotides not matched to a gene: 4.

The chain joins TRBV11-1 to TRBJ2-7; TRBD1 aligns across 7 bases. V trimming: 3 bases; J trimming: 7 bases; junction bases outside the gene matches: 12. Germline V gene sequence: CDR1 SGHAT, CDR2 FQDESV (reference sequence). There are 15 residues in the CDR3. CDR3 amino acids: CASSFGTATVDEQYF. CDR3 DNA sequence: TGTGCCAGCAGCTTCGGGACAGCGACCGTAGATGAGCAGTACTTC.

This rearrangement joins TRBV5-6 to TRBJ1-1; no firm D call. V lost 0 bases and J 0 bases, leaving 18 bases between the germline ends. The CDR3 runs 18 residues. Per germline, CDR1 SGHDT and CDR2 YYEEEE. As DNA, the CDR3 is TGTGCCAGCAGCTTGGTCGGTCAGACGGGATTTATGAACACTGAAGCTTTCTTT. It yields the protein CASSLVGQTGFMNTEAFF.

Points on this clone: One junction end does not reproduce the germline sequence, and a read error may be involved. The rearrangement links TRBV5-1 to TRBJ2-4, with 8 bases that match TRBD2. The CDR3 spans 14 residues. The germline V gene has CDR1 SGHRS and CDR2 YFSETQ. The CDR3 here is CASRPRASGRLVSF. The CDR3 coding sequence is TGCGCCAGCCGTCCACGGGCTAGCGGGCGCCTTGTATCGTTC.